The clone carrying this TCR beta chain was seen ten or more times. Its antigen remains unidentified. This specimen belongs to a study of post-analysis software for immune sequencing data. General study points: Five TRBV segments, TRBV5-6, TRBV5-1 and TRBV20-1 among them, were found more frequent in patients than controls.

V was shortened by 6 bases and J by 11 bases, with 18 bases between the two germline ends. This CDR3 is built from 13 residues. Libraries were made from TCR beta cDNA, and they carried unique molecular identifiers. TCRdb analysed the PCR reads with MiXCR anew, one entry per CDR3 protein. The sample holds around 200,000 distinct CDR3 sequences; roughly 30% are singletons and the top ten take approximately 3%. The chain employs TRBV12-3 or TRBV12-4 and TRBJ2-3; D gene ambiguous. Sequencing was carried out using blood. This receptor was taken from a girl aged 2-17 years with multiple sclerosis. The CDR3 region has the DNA TGTGCCAGCAGGCCTGGATTCAGAACGAGGCAGTATTTT. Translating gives CASRPGFRTRQYF.